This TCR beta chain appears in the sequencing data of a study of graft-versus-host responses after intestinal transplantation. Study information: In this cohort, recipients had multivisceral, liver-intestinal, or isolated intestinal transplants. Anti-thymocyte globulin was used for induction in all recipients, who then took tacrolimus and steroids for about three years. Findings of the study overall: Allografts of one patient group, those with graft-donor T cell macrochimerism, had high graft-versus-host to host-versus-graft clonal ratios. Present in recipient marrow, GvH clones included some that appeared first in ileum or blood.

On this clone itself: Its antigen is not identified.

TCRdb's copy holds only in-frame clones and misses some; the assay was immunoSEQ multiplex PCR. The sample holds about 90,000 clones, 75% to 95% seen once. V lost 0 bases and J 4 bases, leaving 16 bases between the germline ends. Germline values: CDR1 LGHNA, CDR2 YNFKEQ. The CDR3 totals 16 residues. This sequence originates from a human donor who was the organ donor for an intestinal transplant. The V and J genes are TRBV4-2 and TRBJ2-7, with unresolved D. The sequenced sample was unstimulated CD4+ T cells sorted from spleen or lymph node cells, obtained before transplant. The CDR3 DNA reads TGTGCCAGCAGCCAAGATGATCGAGTTCACTCTTACGAGCAGTACTTC. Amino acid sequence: CASSQDDRVHSYEQYF.